The next 21 T cell receptor beta chains were all read from a single sample in a study of T cell responses to AZD1222 COVID-19 vaccine. Profiling relied on immunoSEQ multiplex PCR, and the TCRdb table lists in-frame clones only, not all of them. Of some 130,000 clones in the sample, approximately 85% were seen once. This material consisted of peripheral blood, taken on day 0 of AZD1222 vaccination. These receptor sequences come from an adult in good health.

The chain uses TRBV19 and TRBJ1-1; a possible D gene is TRBD1 (5 bases). CDR1 is LNHDA and CDR2 is SQIVND in the germline V gene (reference sequence). The CDR3 covers 13 residues. The V end was cut by 7 bases, the J end by 2 bases, with 11 bases between. CDR3 DNA sequence: TGTGCCAGTACCTTGACAGTTAACACTGAAGCTTTCTTT. Amino acid sequence: CASTLTVNTEAFF. Full variable domain (remainder filled in from reference TRBV19 and TRBJ1-1): DGGITQSPKYLFRKEGQNVTLSCEQNLNHDAMYWYRQDPGQGLRLIYYSQIVNDFQKGDIAEGYSVSREKKESFPLTVTSAQKNPTAFYLCASTLTVNTEAFFGQGTRLTVV.

This sequence joins TRBV5-1 and TRBJ1-1, with D perhaps matching TRBD1 (5 bases). Germline assignment: CDR1 SGHRS and CDR2 YFSETQ. The CDR3 spans 14 residues. V was cut by 1 base and J by 0 bases, with 7 bases left in between. The CDR3 protein is CASSLWGMNTEAFF. CDR3 bases: TGCGCCAGCAGCTTGTGGGGGATGAACACTGAAGCTTTCTTT.

This rearrangement joins TRBV7-2 to TRBJ1-2; no clear D gene. Trimming took 3 bases from V and 0 from J, leaving 5 bases between them. CDR1 is SGHTA, CDR2 FQGNSA, per germline. The CDR3 contains 13 residues. The CDR3 sequence: CASSFGANYGYTF. As DNA, the CDR3 is TGTGCCAGCAGCTTCGGAGCTAACTATGGCTACACCTTC.

This clone was detected once. The chain joins TRBV28 to TRBJ1-5; D may be TRBD1 (5 bases). The V end lost 11 bases, the J end lost 1 base, and 15 bases lay between the germline ends. The V gene's germline CDR1 is MDHEN and CDR2 SYDVKM. The CDR3 runs to 14 residues. The CDR3 DNA reads TGTGCCTCCTTCTGGGGGGGAAGCAATCAGCCCCAGCATTTT. This sequence encodes CASFWGGSNQPQHF.

The chain joins TRBV5-1 to TRBJ2-4; unclear D gene. This CDR3 is 13 amino acids long. V lost 4 bases and J 5 bases, leaving 10 bases between the germline ends. Germline CDR1 and CDR2: SGHRS and YFSETQ. CDR3 DNA sequence: TGCGCCAGCAGCCTGGCCCCCGAAAACATTCAGTACTTC. Translating it yields CASSLAPENIQYF.

The chain links TRBV21-1 to TRBJ1-5; the table assigns TRBD1, which was not confirmed against the DNA. TRBV21-1 is marked as a pseudogene. CDR3 length: 9 amino acids. CDR3 sequence (DNA): TGTGCCGGGCCAGAGCCCCAGCATTTT. It yields the protein CAGPEPQHF.

The rearrangement joins TRBV4-1 to TRBJ2-5, with TRBD2 matching over 9 bases. The germline V gene has CDR1 MGHRA and CDR2 YSYEKL. The V and J ends lost 4 bases and 2 bases, in that order; junction bases with no gene match: 5. The CDR3 covers 15 residues. The CDR3 protein is CASSLLAGEQETQYF. As DNA, the CDR3 is TGCGCCAGCAGCCTATTAGCGGGGGAACAAGAGACCCAGTACTTC.

The rearrangement joins TRBV30 to TRBJ1-2; D uncertain. From germline, CDR1 is GTSNPN and CDR2 SVGIG (reference sequence). The CDR3 covers 16 residues. V lost 0 bases and J lost 3, with 17 bases in between. CDR3 coding DNA: TGTGCCTGGAGTGTACCCCGGGCAGTTGCTTACTATGGCTACACCTTC. Translated, it gives CAWSVPRAVAYYGYTF.

V and J are TRBV5-1 and TRBJ2-3; 16 bases map to TRBD2. The CDR3 extends over 17 amino acids. CDR1 and CDR2 from the germline V gene are SGHRS and YFSETQ. V shed 3 bases, J shed 4 bases, and the junction held 5 bases outside the gene matches. CDR3 residues: CASSSGLAGGPADTQYF. The CDR3 nucleotides read TGCGCCAGCAGCTCGGGACTAGCGGGGGGGCCCGCAGATACGCAGTATTTT.

This clone has a handful of counts. The rearrangement links TRBV19 to TRBJ1-5; 9 bases are shared with TRBD1. Germline V gives CDR1 LNHDA, CDR2 SQIVND (reference sequence). V was pared by 10 bases and J by 7 bases, with 11 bases of the junction left unmatched. The CDR3 runs 14 residues. The CDR3, as DNA: TGTGCCACATCCCGGGACAGGGTAAGACAGCCCCAGCATTTT. Translated, it gives CATSRDRVRQPQHF.

The V gene is TRBV7-9, the J gene TRBJ2-7; D gene unclear. Germline V gene data show CDR1 as SEHNR and CDR2 as FQNEAQ (reference sequence). The CDR3 is 13 residues long. V was trimmed by 3 bases and J by 4 bases, leaving 10 bases between them. The CDR3 protein is CASSFGQTYEQYF. The CDR3 region has the DNA TGTGCCAGCAGCTTTGGGCAGACGTACGAGCAGTACTTC.

The chain couples TRBV21-1 to TRBJ2-1; the table's D call of TRBD1 was not tested on the DNA. TRBV21-1 is listed as a pseudogene. The CDR3 is 13 residues long. DNA of the CDR3: TGTGCCAGCAGGTGCTGGGCATGGAATGAGCAGTTCTTC. It translates to CASRCWAWNEQFF.

The chain carries TRBV2 and TRBJ1-4; 7 bases are shared with TRBD1. The CDR3 extends over 14 amino acids. Germline values: CDR1 SNHLY, CDR2 FYNNEI. V lost 5 bases to trimming and J lost 7 bases; unmatched junction nucleotides: 7. CDR3 DNA sequence: TGTGCCAGCAGTAGAGACAGGGTGCGTGAAAAACTGTTTTTT. Translating gives CASSRDRVREKLFF.

This chain connects TRBV27 to TRBJ2-2; 8 positions agree with TRBD2. The junction had 7 bases not matched to a gene; V was cut back by 2 bases and J by 8 bases. This CDR3 spans 15 amino acids. CDR1 MNHEY and CDR2 SMNVEV come from the germline V gene (reference sequence). CDR3 nucleotide sequence: TGTGCCAGCAGTTTAAACGGGGGGGTCGGAGGGGAGCTGTTTTTT. This codes for CASSLNGGVGGELFF.

V and J are TRBV28 and TRBJ2-4, with D perhaps TRBD1 (5 bases). The CDR3 contains 12 residues. The ends were cut back, 6 bases at V and 5 bases at J, with 8 bases in the middle. Germline values: CDR1 MDHEN, CDR2 SYDVKM. CDR3 loop: CASRETENIQYF. In nucleotides, the CDR3 is TGTGCCAGCAGAGAGACAGAAAACATTCAGTACTTC.

The chain combines TRBV15 with TRBJ1-2, with a possible D match to TRBD1 (6 bases). The germline V gene encodes CDR1 LNHNV and CDR2 YYDKDF (reference sequence). The CDR3 extends over 14 amino acids. Trimming took 0 bases from V and 4 from J, leaving 9 bases between them. As DNA, the CDR3 is TGTGCCACCAGCAGAGATCGGGGGGCCTATGGCTACACCTTC. This encodes CATSRDRGAYGYTF.

The J gene is TRBJ2-3, the V gene TRBV10-2; TRBD2 matches at 16 bases. This CDR3 is built from 15 residues. J lost 13 bases, V lost 8 bases, and 12 bases had no gene match. Per germline, CDR1 WSHSY and CDR2 SAAADI. DNA for the CDR3: TGCGCCAGCCTGCACCCGGGACTAGCGGGGGGGTCAAAGTATTTT. It encodes CASLHPGLAGGSKYF.

The chain combines TRBV19 with TRBJ2-1; no reliable D call. V lost 3 bases and J 4 bases, leaving 16 bases between the germline ends. The length of the CDR3 is 16 residues. CDR1 is LNHDA and CDR2 is SQIVND in the germline V gene (reference sequence). The CDR3 sequence: CASSILTSQPYNEQFF. CDR3 bases: TGTGCCAGTAGTATTCTTACGAGTCAACCGTACAATGAGCAGTTCTTC.

The chain combines TRBV20-1 with TRBJ2-5; no clear D gene. This CDR3 comprises 10 residues. Germline assignment: CDR1 DFQATT and CDR2 SNEGSKA (reference sequence). Trimming stripped 5 bases from V and 4 bases from J, with 5 bases between. The CDR3 DNA sequence: TGCAGTGCTCTGCTAGAGACCCAGTACTTC. Encoded protein: CSALLETQYF.

CDR3 coding DNA: TGCGCCAGCAGCCTCGACAGTATGAACACTGAAGCTTTCTTT. It translates to CASSLDSMNTEAFF. The chain carries TRBV5-1 and TRBJ1-1; tentative D call: TRBD1 (5 bases). Germline loops: CDR1 SGHRS, CDR2 YFSETQ. The CDR3 has 14 amino acids. The germline V and J ends were trimmed by 4 bases and 0 bases, with 10 bases remaining between them.

The chain carries TRBV4-1 and TRBJ1-2; no clear D gene. The length of the CDR3 is 15 residues. The germline V and J ends were trimmed by 1 base and 0 bases, with 9 bases remaining between them. The germline V gene encodes CDR1 MGHRA and CDR2 YSYEKL. The CDR3 is CASSQGDTTNYGYTF. DNA of the CDR3: TGCGCCAGCAGCCAAGGAGACACGACTAACTATGGCTACACCTTC.